Described below is a single T cell receptor (beta chain) sequence and its context. The antigen is undetermined. This entry belongs to a study of a mutant IDH1 vaccine in newly diagnosed glioma. Background on the study: Vaccines were begun 4-6 weeks after radiotherapy alone, or with temozolomide cycles. Therapy received beforehand was radiotherapy, temozolomide, or both, with most patients given both.

Per the germline V gene, CDR1 is LNHDA and CDR2 is SQIVND (reference sequence). This CDR3 is built from 12 residues. The junction had 3 bases not matched to a gene; V was cut back by 6 bases and J by 4 bases. Sequenced by immunoSEQ multiplex PCR; TCRdb stores in-frame clones only, minus some. The repertoire has around 65,000 clones, around 83% of them found once; the top ten carry around 4.1%. Study-wide results and caveats: Pseudoprogression appeared unlinked to shifts in leading peripheral T cell clonotypes.

Sample time point: week 47, end of study. Mutant IDH1 20-mer peptide, at 300 ug, made up each vaccine dose, with topical imiquimod. Patients, over weeks 1, 3, 5, 7, 11, 15, 19 and 23, received a total of eight vaccinations. J is TRBJ2-7 and V is TRBV19; TRBD1 aligns across 7 bases. This specimen was PBMCs, taken from a glioma patient whose treatment included an IDH1 peptide vaccine. This TCR was sampled from a man aged 25-45 years with glioma. The CDR3 DNA follows: TGTGCCAGTAGCCGGGACAGTTACGAGCAGTACTTC. Protein: CASSRDSYEQYF.